Included here is one T cell receptor (beta chain) sequence, with context. The length of the CDR3 is 17 residues. Germline-derived CDR1 and CDR2 are MGHRA and YSYEKL. Trimming shortened V by 4 bases and J by 3 bases, and 21 bases separated the two germline ends. The sample originates from a study of control samples from healthy donors and cancer patients. The assay was immunoSEQ multiplex PCR, and TCRdb's table has in-frame clones only and misses some. The table records approximately 110,000 clones, roughly 90% of them present only once. The TCR was taken from a woman aged 18-29 years in good health. The rearrangement joins TRBV4-1 to TRBJ1-2; D unclear. The sample taken for sequencing was blood. CDR3 region: CASSLKNPPDIDYGYTF. For the CDR3, the DNA is TGCGCCAGCAGCCTTAAAAACCCCCCCGACATCGACTATGGCTACACCTTC.